Many counts were recorded for the clone carrying this TCR beta chain. Time point given: sample taken at primary tumor resection. The CDR3 totals 18 residues. Per the germline V gene, CDR1 is WSHSY and CDR2 is SAAADI. Trimming removed 0 bases at V and 4 bases at J, with 19 bases between. TCRdb itself ran the 5' RACE reads through MiXCR, one entry per CDR3 protein. The sample contains roughly 13,000 distinct CDR3 sequences, approximately 4% of which appear only once. This entry belongs to a study of spatial heterogeneity in lung cancer. This TCR was sampled from a male donor with early-stage non-small cell lung cancer. The sequences come from PBMCs, collected at surgery. The chain links TRBV10-2 to TRBJ1-5; D is unclear. CDR3 nucleotide sequence: TGCGCCAGCAGTGAGTCGACTTTTTTCGCCGAACGAAATCAGCCCCAGCATTTT. Its protein product is CASSESTFFAERNQPQHF.